This T cell receptor beta chain was obtained from a study of T cells in Graves' hyperthyroidism and ophthalmopathy. Broader study findings: The model identified upcoming ophthalmopathy a median around 7.1 months ahead of onset. Separating ophthalmopathy from stable hyperthyroidism was achieved by a 13 V-J model.

As to this clonotype: Its antigen remains unidentified.

Using RNA transcripts as the source, TCR beta CDR3 regions were amplified. The TCR CDR3 was amplified in a first-round RT-PCR using the HTBI primer set. TCRdb reprocessed the multiplex PCR reads with MiXCR, giving one entry per CDR3 protein. This table has 350,000 or so distinct CDR3 sequences, 15% to 20% appearing once. After removal of 1 base from V and 9 bases from J, the junction contained 9 bases not matched to a gene. CDR1 is DFQATT, CDR2 SNEGSKA, per germline (reference sequence). This CDR3 has 15 amino acids. Diagnosis relied on clinical symptoms, serum thyroxine and TRAb, thyroid ultrasound and orbital computed tomography. PBMCs were derived from 7.5 to 10 ml fresh peripheral blood.

The TCR sequence derives from a woman aged 50 to 65 with Graves' hyperthyroidism. Sequences were obtained from blood. The rearrangement uses TRBV20-1 and TRBJ2-1, with TRBD2 identical over 10 bases. CDR3 sequence (DNA): TGCAGTGCTAGAGCTGCCCTAGCGGGAGTTGGTGAGCAGTTCTTC. Protein product: CSARAALAGVGEQFF.